Listed below are T cell receptor beta chains from one sample, sequenced in a study of Graves' ophthalmopathy and Graves' hyperthyroidism. TCRdb re-called the multiplex PCR reads with MiXCR, one entry per CDR3 protein. The sample has hundreds of thousands of distinct CDR3 sequences, about two fifths seen once. Sequenced: peripheral blood. These receptors all stem from an adult man with Graves' ophthalmopathy. Both conserved end residues are part of each CDR3. A D gene is named only where the DNA matches it firmly. Rows may omit the clone size; those that give it use once, few, many or a size class.

TRBJ1-5 TRBV19 NA many TGTGCCAGTAGTACCCTTCCAGGGTGGGGCAATCAGCCCCAGCATTTT CASSTLPGWGNQPQHF
TRBJ1-1 TRBV25-1 NA NA TGTGCTAGAGGAACGGGCCTGGGGAACACTGAAGCTTTCTTT CARGTGLGNTEAFF
TRBJ2-7 TRBV25-1 TRBD1 NA TGTGCCAGCAGGGGACAGGGAATCGTCGAGCAGTACTTC CASRGQGIVEQYF
TRBJ1-5 TRBV27 TRBD1 NA TGTGCCAGCAGTTTAGGACAGGGGATCGGGCAGCCCCAGCATTTT CASSLGQGIGQPQHF
TRBJ2-7 TRBV5-6 NA few TGTGCCAGCAGCCCCGCGAGTAGCTGGAGCTCCTACGAGCAGTACTTC CASSPASSWSSYEQYF
TRBJ2-7 TRBV10-3 TRBD2 NA TGTGCCAGCAGTGAACTAGCGGGAGCTTCCTACGAGCAGTACTTC CASSELAGASYEQYF
TRBJ2-7 TRBV11-2 NA NA TGTGCCAGCAGCTTAAACAGTCCCGCTTCCTACGAGCAGTACTTC CASSLNSPASYEQYF
TRBJ2-6 TRBV19 TRBD1 many TGTGCCAGTAGTGGAAGTCGAGGACAGGAACACTCTGGGGCCAACGTCCTGACTTTC CASSGSRGQEHSGANVLTF
TRBJ1-2 TRBV5-6 NA many TGTGCCAGCAGCTTGGTGAGCAGGGAAGGCTACACCTTC CASSLVSREGYTF
TRBJ2-5 TRBV5-1 NA many TGCGCCAGCAGCTTGGCCGGCAGGGAGGTTGAGACCCAGTACTTC CASSLAGREVETQYF
TRBJ1-1 TRBV20-1 NA NA TGCAGTGCTATCCCCGGAGGGACCACTGAAGCTTTCTTT CSAIPGGTTEAFF
TRBJ2-7 TRBV7-9 TRBD1 many TGTGCCAGCGGACAGGCCTACGAGCAGTACTTC CASGQAYEQYF
TRBJ1-5 TRBV25-1 NA NA TGTGCCAGCAGTGAAGCTAGTGACACCAGCCATCAGCCCCAGCATTTT CASSEASDTSHQPQHF
TRBJ2-6 TRBV7-9 TRBD1 NA TGTGCCAGCAGCGACGGGACAGGGGGTTCCGGGGCCAACGTCCTGACTTTC CASSDGTGGSGANVLTF
TRBJ1-4 TRBV5-1 NA few TGCGCCAGCAGCTTTGAAGGAGGAAGATCTGAAAAACTGTTTTTT CASSFEGGRSEKLFF
TRBJ1-5 TRBV10-3 TRBD1 few TGTGCCATCAGTGGCGGACAGGATCAGCCCCAGCATTTT CAISGGQDQPQHF
TRBJ1-6 TRBV10-3 TRBD1 NA TGTGCCATCAGTGAGTTGACAGGGTTCGAGAATTCACCCCTCCACTTT CAISELTGFENSPLHF
TRBJ2-3 TRBV15 TRBD2 NA TGTGCCACCAGCAGATTACAGCGGGAGCGCGGAGATACGCAGTATTTT CATSRLQRERGDTQYF
TRBJ1-2 TRBV29-1 NA once TGCAGCCCACGGCCAGCTAACTATGGCTACACCTTC CSPRPANYGYTF
TRBJ2-5 TRBV12-3/TRBV12-4 NA few TGTGCCAGCAGTTCCCCCGGTTCGGCGGGGCCGTTGGAGACCCAGTACTTC CASSSPGSAGPLETQYF
TRBJ1-6 TRBV7-4 TRBD1 NA TGTGCCAGCAGGTCGGGGACAGGGAGTAATTCACCCCTCCACTTT CASRSGTGSNSPLHF
TRBJ2-5 TRBV2 NA NA TGTGCCAGCGTTGGGGAACGGGAGACCCAGTACTTC CASVGERETQYF
TRBJ1-1 TRBV19 NA NA TGTGCCAGTAGTGGGGGGGCTGGGGGAGCTTTCTTT CASSGGAGGAFF
TRBJ2-6 TRBV4-3 NA few TGCGCCAGCAGCCAAGATGTTCCGGACACTGGGGCCAACGTCCTGACTTTC CASSQDVPDTGANVLTF
TRBJ1-6 TRBV6-1 NA many TGTGCCAGCAGTGAACAGGGTGAGAATTCACCCCTCCACTTT CASSEQGENSPLHF
TRBJ2-6 TRBV7-6 NA many TGTGCCAGCAGCTTAGGGCCAGCTTCGTCTGGGGCCAACGTCCTGACTTTC CASSLGPASSGANVLTF
TRBJ2-5 TRBV29-1 TRBD2 once TGCAGCGTGGGACTAGCGGGAGTCCCAGAGACCCAGTACTTC CSVGLAGVPETQYF
TRBJ2-7 TRBV10-2 TRBD2 many TGCGCCAGCAGTGAAACGGGGGGGTACTACGAGCAGTACTTC CASSETGGYYEQYF
TRBJ2-7 TRBV20-1 TRBD1 few TGCAGTGCTAGCGGACAGGGTTCCTACGAGCAGTACTTC CSASGQGSYEQYF
TRBJ1-1 TRBV6-4 TRBD1 NA TGTGCCAGCATCCTACAGGGGATTAACACTGAAGCTTTCTTT CASILQGINTEAFF
TRBJ1-3 TRBV4-3 TRBD1 NA TGCGCCAGCAGCCAAGGAGGGACAGGGGGCTGGACGTCTGGAAACACCATATATTTT CASSQGGTGGWTSGNTIYF
TRBJ1-4 TRBV20-1 NA many TGCAGTGCTAGGGGGATGGGTTTTAATGAAAAACTGTTTTTT CSARGMGFNEKLFF